The present T cell receptor (beta chain) was sequenced within a study of blood T cell repertoires in COVID-19. In the study overall: Donors in the United States, Italy and Spain gave samples during acute or convalescent COVID-19. Sample material is recorded as cDNA or gDNA derived from T cells, B-cell-depleted T cells, or PBMCs.

Repertoires were generated with immunoSEQ multiplex PCR, while TCRdb's copy carries only in-frame clones and drops some. The sample yields 150,000 or so clones, roughly 77% seen once. The source is a woman in her seventies with COVID-19, enrolled during active disease. What was sequenced was peripheral blood.

CDR3 coding DNA: TGTGCCAGCAGCTTAGAACTAGCGGGGGGTTACGAGCAGTACTTC. Translating gives CASSLELAGGYEQYF. J is TRBJ2-7 and V is TRBV7-6; 12 bases are shared with TRBD2. Losses at the gene ends were 1 base for V and 4 bases for J; bases not matched to a gene: 2. This CDR3 is built from 15 residues. CDR1 SGHVS and CDR2 FNYEAQ come from the germline V gene.